The T cell receptor (beta chain) under discussion was sequenced for a study of blood T cell repertoires in COVID-19. Background on the study: Samples taken during acute and convalescent COVID-19 were collected in the United States, Italy and Spain. Nucleic acid was either cDNA or gDNA, and it came from T cells, B-cell-depleted T cells, or PBMCs.

Original handling: For nucleated cells, counts were estimated from reference gene primer amplification. TCRdb's copy holds only in-frame clones and misses some; the assay was immunoSEQ multiplex PCR. V and J calls and clone size come straight from that table; D and trimming were deduced from the DNA. The table has approximately 100,000 clones, roughly two thirds seen once. Germline assignment: CDR1 LGHNA and CDR2 YSLEER. The length of the CDR3 is 14 residues. Trimming removed 4 bases from V and 6 bases from J, with 14 bases in between. The sequence derives from a man older than 75 with acute or convalescent COVID-19. This sequence joins TRBV4-3 and TRBJ2-3; D is perhaps TRBD2 (6 bases). Source material: peripheral blood. CDR3 sequence reads: CASSPSAGGDTQYF. The CDR3 bases are TGCGCCAGCAGCCCGAGTGCAGGAGGGGATACGCAGTATTTT.